This is a list of T cell receptor beta chains from one sample in a study of CXCR3-negative and CXCR3-positive naive CD8 T cells. TCRdb re-called the 5' RACE reads and shows each CDR3 protein once, DNA omitted. This sample's table has approximately 100,000 distinct CDR3 sequences. Material: naive CXCR3+ CD8+ T cells from blood. The receptors were sampled from a human donor in good health. Some clones in this sample may be carry-over from other donors' samples. Both conserved end residues are part of each CDR3.

CDR3 protein: CASSLGWLADHSEQYF
J gene: TRBJ2-7
V gene: TRBV13

CDR3 protein: CSGNRRGNEQFF
J gene: TRBJ2-1
V gene: TRBV29-1

CDR3 protein: CASSPRTSGVYQETQYF
J gene: TRBJ2-5
V gene: TRBV7-9

CDR3 protein: CASSATGGERTDTQYF
J gene: TRBJ2-3
V gene: TRBV6-4

CDR3 protein: CASSLDYPTGEQYF
J gene: TRBJ2-7
V gene: TRBV12-3/TRBV12-4

CDR3 protein: CASSLYRDSLDTQYF
J gene: TRBJ2-3
V gene: TRBV6-2/TRBV6-3

CDR3 protein: CASSGGTREEIQYF
J gene: TRBJ2-5
V gene: TRBV6-6

CDR3 protein: CAISDVTYEQHF
J gene: TRBJ2-7
V gene: TRBV10-3

CDR3 protein: CASSQPLSTAGYNEQFF
J gene: TRBJ2-1
V gene: TRBV18

CDR3 protein: CASSPQLQVTGELFF
J gene: TRBJ2-2
V gene: TRBV12-3/TRBV12-4

CDR3 protein: CASSSGTPNTDTQYF
J gene: TRBJ2-3
V gene: TRBV28

CDR3 protein: CASSLGTGRKMNTEAFF
J gene: TRBJ1-1
V gene: TRBV7-9

CDR3 protein: CASSPGDRAAYEQYF
J gene: TRBJ2-7
V gene: TRBV18

CDR3 protein: CASSYSLAGLNEQFF
J gene: TRBJ2-1
V gene: TRBV6-5

CDR3 protein: CASSSTGMANEKLFF
J gene: TRBJ1-4
V gene: TRBV7-2

CDR3 protein: CASKQKNTGELFF
J gene: TRBJ2-2
V gene: TRBV2

CDR3 protein: CASRGHRDWRDYEQYF
J gene: TRBJ2-7
V gene: TRBV28